Below, 26 T cell receptor beta chains from the same sample are listed, as sequenced in a study of OX40 agonist ivuxolimab in advanced cancers. Repertoires were generated with immunoSEQ multiplex PCR, while TCRdb's copy carries only in-frame clones and drops some. Of fewer than 90,000 clones in the sample, over 75% were seen once. The specimen comprised CD4+ or CD8+ T cells sorted from blood, sampled in a trial of the OX40 agonist ivuxolimab. The receptor set was obtained from an adult with an advanced solid tumor such as melanoma, head and neck, liver or kidney cancer.

The rearrangement uses TRBV7-9 and TRBJ1-1; D perhaps matches TRBD1 (5 bases). The germline CDR1 and CDR2 sequences are SEHNR and FQNEAQ (reference sequence). V shed 4 bases and J shed 5 bases, with 17 bases lying between them. The CDR3 has 15 amino acids. The CDR3 spells CASSSGITGLTEAFF. The CDR3 DNA is TGTGCCAGCAGCTCCGGAATAACAGGCTTAACTGAAGCTTTCTTT.

The CDR3 DNA reads TGTGCCAGCAGTTTGCGACAGGGAGGAGATGGCTACACCTTC. The encoded protein is CASSLRQGGDGYTF. The V call is TRBV2, the J call TRBJ1-2; 7 nucleotides line up with TRBD1. Trimming cost V 5 bases and J 6 bases; bases outside gene matches: 9. CDR3 size: 14 residues. Germline CDR1 and CDR2: SNHLY and FYNNEI.

The rearrangement joins TRBV7-2 to TRBJ1-5, with 7 bases aligning to TRBD1. This CDR3 comprises 15 residues. Germline V gene sequence: CDR1 SGHTA, CDR2 FQGNSA. Unmatched junction bases numbered 9, after V lost 5 bases and J lost 5 bases. The CDR3: CASSTSGTVDQPQHF. CDR3 sequence (DNA): TGTGCCAGCAGCACCTCCGGGACAGTCGATCAGCCCCAGCATTTT.

The rearrangement uses TRBV29-1 and TRBJ2-7; D is perhaps TRBD1 (5 bases). Germline V gene sequence: CDR1 SQVTM, CDR2 ANQGSEA. V was clipped by 4 bases and J by 6 bases, with 10 bases between them. The CDR3 is 11 residues long. CDR3 in DNA: TGCAGCGTTGCGGAAGGGGCCGAGCAGTACTTC. Protein product: CSVAEGAEQYF.

This clone was detected a few times. This sequence joins TRBV7-9 and TRBJ2-1; perhaps TRBD1 as D (5 bases). CDR1 is SEHNR and CDR2 is FQNEAQ in the germline V gene (reference sequence). CDR3 length equals 16 residues. V gave up 5 bases and J gave up 0 bases, with 14 bases separating them. The CDR3 DNA follows: TGTGCCAGCAGCACCGAGACAGCCAGCTCCTACAATGAGCAGTTCTTC. Its translation: CASSTETASSYNEQFF.

This clone was picked up a small number of times. The CDR3 is CASSQWTAGNQPQHF. In DNA form, the CDR3 reads TGCGCCAGCAGCCAATGGACAGCTGGCAATCAGCCCCAGCATTTT. The V gene is TRBV4-1, the J gene TRBJ1-5; a possible D gene is TRBD1 (6 bases). The CDR3 consists of 15 residues. CDR1 is MGHRA and CDR2 is YSYEKL in the germline V gene. Trimming stripped 2 bases from V and 2 bases from J, with 10 bases between.

In its sample, this clone was seen a few times. The rearrangement joins TRBV12-5 to TRBJ1-4; D is unresolved. Per the germline V gene, CDR1 is LGHNT and CDR2 is FRNRAP. This CDR3 spans 13 amino acids. The V gene lost 1 base and the J gene lost 7 bases, with 7 bases spanning the gap. As DNA, the CDR3 is TGTGCTAGTGGTTTGGGAGACCGTGAAAAACTGTTTTTT. Its protein product is CASGLGDREKLFF.

The chain has TRBV7-2 and TRBJ2-7; the D gene is possibly TRBD2 (6 bases). V lost 5 bases to trimming and J lost 0 bases, with 11 bases between them. This CDR3 has 14 residues. Germline loops: CDR1 SGHTA, CDR2 FQGNSA. The CDR3 DNA sequence: TGTGCCAGCAGCCCTAGCGCGAGCTCCTACGAGCAGTACTTC. Protein product: CASSPSASSYEQYF.

V is TRBV2 and J is TRBJ2-5; no clear D gene. From germline, CDR1 is SNHLY and CDR2 FYNNEI. The CDR3 runs 14 residues. V was cut by 4 bases and J by 5 bases, with 14 bases left in between. CDR3 nucleotides: TGTGCCAGCAGTGGTCCCTCGACGGGCGAGACCCAGTACTTC. As protein: CASSGPSTGETQYF.

This rearrangement joins TRBV5-6 to TRBJ1-5; 7 bases fit TRBD1. This CDR3 contains 16 residues. Germline V CDR1 and CDR2: SGHDT, YYEEEE. After removal of 0 bases from V and 2 bases from J, the junction contained 5 bases not matched to a gene. Here the CDR3 DNA reads TGTGCCAGCAGCTTGGCATCAGGGGGAGGCAATCAGCCCCAGCATTTT. Translated: CASSLASGGGNQPQHF.

The chain is built from TRBV2 and TRBJ1-4; TRBD1 aligns across 7 bases. Trimming removed 9 bases from V and 0 bases from J; junction bases left unmatched: 7. In germline, CDR1 is SNHLY, CDR2 FYNNEI. The CDR3 totals 15 residues. The CDR3 sequence is CASNSRGATNEKLFF. DNA of the CDR3: TGTGCCAGTAATTCCAGGGGGGCAACTAATGAAAAACTGTTTTTT. The whole variable domain, remainder taken from reference TRBV2 and TRBJ1-4, is EPEVTQTPSHQVTQMGQEVILRCVPISNHLYFYWYRQILGQKVEFLVSFYNNEISEKSEIFDDQFSVERPDGSNFTLKIRSTKLEDSAMYFCASNSRGATNEKLFFGSGTQLSVL.

This chain connects TRBV11-3 to TRBJ2-3; 14 positions agree with TRBD2. Germline CDR1 and CDR2: SGHNT and YENEEA. The CDR3 is 16 residues long. The ends lost 4 bases at V and 1 base at J; junction bases unmatched: 1. CDR3 amino acids: CASSSGLAGGTDTQYF. The DNA for the CDR3 is TGTGCCAGCAGCTCGGGACTAGCGGGGGGCACAGATACGCAGTATTTT.

The rearrangement links TRBV7-2 to TRBJ2-2; TRBD2 matches at 12 bases. Trimming cost V 1 base and J 6 bases; bases outside gene matches: 3. CDR1 is SGHTA and CDR2 is FQGNSA in the germline V gene. The CDR3 contains 16 residues. The CDR3 sequence: CASSLGLAGVPGELFF. CDR3 bases: TGTGCCAGCAGCTTAGGACTAGCGGGAGTCCCCGGGGAGCTGTTTTTT.

In its sample, this clone was seen a few times. For the CDR3, the DNA is TGCGCCAGCAGATTACGGACCCTGAACACTGAAGCTTTCTTT. Translated, it gives CASRLRTLNTEAFF. J is TRBJ1-1 and V is TRBV5-1; D call uncertain. The CDR3 covers 14 residues. The germline V and J ends were trimmed by 5 bases and 0 bases, with 11 bases remaining between them. Germline V CDR1 and CDR2: SGHRS, YFSETQ.

This chain uses TRBV19 with TRBJ2-7; 10 nucleotides agree with TRBD1. The V segment lost 0 bases and the J segment 4 bases; nucleotides outside the gene matches: 6. The CDR3 is made up of 16 amino acids. The V gene's germline CDR1 is LNHDA and CDR2 SQIVND (reference sequence). The CDR3 here is CASSIDLRTGGYEQYF. Here the CDR3 DNA reads TGTGCCAGTAGTATAGATCTCCGGACAGGGGGTTACGAGCAGTACTTC.

The CDR3 DNA sequence: TGTGCCAGCAGCCAAGGCGGCGGGAGGGGAGAGACCCAGTACTTC. Amino acids: CASSQGGGRGETQYF. V is TRBV14 and J is TRBJ2-5; 9 nucleotides agree with TRBD2. The CDR3 spans 15 residues. The J segment lost 4 bases and the V segment lost 1 base, leaving 4 bases of the junction unmatched. CDR1 SGHDN and CDR2 FVKESK come from the germline V gene.

Written as DNA, the CDR3 is TGTGCCAGCAGCTGGACTAGTTTATTTTTCTTC. This codes for CASSWTSLFFF. V and J are TRBV6-6 and TRBJ2-1, with TRBD2 identical over 7 bases. V trimming: 6 bases; J trimming: 16 bases; junction bases outside the gene matches: 9. The germline gives CDR1 MNHNY, CDR2 SVGAGI (reference sequence). This CDR3 contains 11 residues.

This clone occurred once. This chain links TRBV5-8 with TRBJ2-3; maybe TRBD2 (6 bases). This CDR3 contains 15 residues. Between the trimmed V and J ends, which lost 0 bases and 8 bases, there was a span of 16 bases. Germline V gives CDR1 SGHTS, CDR2 YDEGEE. The CDR3 coding sequence is TGTGCCAGCAGCTTGGAGTTTGCGGGAAGTGGTACGCAGTATTTT. It is translated as CASSLEFAGSGTQYF.

In DNA, the CDR3 is TGTGCCAGCAGCAGGACAGGGTTTGGGCGCCAAGAGACCCAGTACTTC. This gives the protein CASSRTGFGRQETQYF. V is TRBV7-9 and J is TRBJ2-5, with 8 bases fitting TRBD1. Germline CDR1 reads SEHNR; CDR2 reads FQNEAQ (reference sequence). Unmatched junction bases numbered 9, after V lost 5 bases and J lost 1 base. This CDR3 is built from 16 residues.

The chain has TRBV5-1 and TRBJ2-2; 8 nucleotides line up with TRBD1. Trimming cost V 0 bases and J 12 bases; bases outside gene matches: 1. Looked up from germline, CDR1 is SGHRS and CDR2 is YFSETQ. The CDR3 is 12 amino acids. DNA for the CDR3: TGCGCCAGCAGCTTGGGACAGGGGAAGCTGTTTTTT. The encoded protein is CASSLGQGKLFF.

This chain links TRBV7-8 with TRBJ2-1; 12 bases map to TRBD2. The J segment lost 6 bases and the V segment lost 5 bases, leaving 5 bases of the junction unmatched. The CDR3 consists of 15 residues. The V gene's germline CDR1 is SGHVS and CDR2 FQNEAQ. The CDR3 protein is CASSRGLAGLNEQFF. The CDR3 coding sequence is TGTGCCAGCAGCCGCGGACTAGCGGGACTCAATGAGCAGTTCTTC.

The rearrangement uses TRBV19 and TRBJ1-5; 7 positions match TRBD1. The CDR3 runs 14 residues. Germline CDR1 LNHDA, CDR2 SQIVND (reference sequence). V shed 5 bases, J shed 6 bases, and the junction held 7 bases outside the gene matches. The CDR3 region is CASSARQGPQPQHF. The CDR3 bases are TGTGCCAGTAGTGCCCGACAGGGCCCTCAGCCCCAGCATTTT.

This rearrangement joins TRBV18 to TRBJ1-4, with 9 bases lining up with TRBD1. The CDR3 spans 14 residues. The junction had 5 bases not matched to a gene; V was cut back by 6 bases and J by 6 bases. Germline V gives CDR1 KGHSH, CDR2 LQKENI. The CDR3 DNA follows: TGTGCCAGCTCCCCCGGGACAGGGCATGAAAAACTGTTTTTT. This sequence encodes CASSPGTGHEKLFF.

J is TRBJ2-5 and V is TRBV7-2; D uncertain. Trimming removed 5 bases at V and 5 bases at J, with 6 bases between. Germline V gene lookup returns CDR1 SGHTA and CDR2 FQGNSA. This CDR3 spans 11 amino acids. CDR3 loop: CASSPLETQYF. The CDR3 nucleotides read TGTGCCAGCAGCCCCCTTGAGACCCAGTACTTC.

The chain combines TRBV5-6 with TRBJ2-6; D is ambiguous. V lost 2 bases to trimming and J lost 0 bases, with 6 bases between them. The CDR3 totals 15 residues. Germline V gene sequence: CDR1 SGHDT, CDR2 YYEEEE. CDR3 residues: CASSFRSSGANVLTF. The CDR3, as DNA: TGTGCCAGCAGCTTCCGGAGCTCTGGGGCCAACGTCCTGACTTTC. The full variable domain, with the rest looked up from reference TRBV5-6 and TRBJ2-6, is DAGVTQSPTHLIKTRGQQVTLRCSPKSGHDTVSWYQQALGQGPQFIFQYYEEEERQRGNFPDRFSGHQFPNYSSELNVNALLLGDSALYLCASSFRSSGANVLTFGAGSRLTVL.

The CDR3 DNA sequence: TGTGCCAGCAGGGAGAATCAGGGCTATGGCTACACCTTC. Amino acid sequence: CASRENQGYGYTF. The chain uses TRBV6-6 and TRBJ1-2; maybe TRBD1 (5 bases). This CDR3 has 13 residues. Trimming cost V 6 bases and J 4 bases, with 12 bases left between them. Germline values: CDR1 MNHNY, CDR2 SVGAGI (reference sequence).